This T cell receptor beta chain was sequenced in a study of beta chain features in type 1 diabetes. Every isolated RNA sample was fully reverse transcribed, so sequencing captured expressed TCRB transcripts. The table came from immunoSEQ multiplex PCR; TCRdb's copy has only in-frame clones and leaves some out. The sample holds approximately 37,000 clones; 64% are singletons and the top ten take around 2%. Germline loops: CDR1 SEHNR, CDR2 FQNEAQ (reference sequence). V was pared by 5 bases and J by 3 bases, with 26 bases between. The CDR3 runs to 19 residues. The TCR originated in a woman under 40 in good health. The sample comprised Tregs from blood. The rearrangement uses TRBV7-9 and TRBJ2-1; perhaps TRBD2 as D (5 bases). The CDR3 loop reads CASSVWRKGRGRSYNEQFF. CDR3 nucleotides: TGTGCCAGCAGCGTCTGGCGTAAAGGACGGGGAAGGAGCTACAATGAGCAGTTCTTC. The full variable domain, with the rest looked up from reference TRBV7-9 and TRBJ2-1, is DTGVSQNPRHKITKRGQNVTFRCDPISEHNRLYWYRQTLGQGPEFLTYFQNEAQLEKSRLLSDRFSAERPKGSFSTLEIQRTEQGDSAMYLCASSVWRKGRGRSYNEQFFGPGTRLTVL.